This T cell receptor beta chain was captured in a study of cytomegalovirus exposure and HLA in healthy donors. Study-level points and caveats: An analysis that came later showed most CMV-associated TCR beta chains appearing HLA-restricted. Some public TCRs appeared in many individuals, while most sequences were rare. Later on, an analysis found that several of the most significant clusters appeared to be linked to common viral pathogens, which included parvovirus B19. Diagnosis of cytomegalovirus status made by the classifier reportedly showed high specificity and sensitivity.

The PCR used 60 Vbeta and 13 Jbeta primers. The method was immunoSEQ multiplex PCR; TCRdb's version includes in-frame clones alone and lacks a portion of them. The table lists 220,000 or so clones, around four fifths of them singletons. Notes on this clone: What it recognizes is unknown.

This CDR3 is 14 amino acids long. Per germline, CDR1 LNHNV and CDR2 YYDKDF (reference sequence). J gave up 7 bases and V 2 bases, and 7 bases lay outside the gene matches. Sequencing was performed on PBMCs. The clonotype was recovered from a woman in her forties in good health and CMV-seronegative. The V call is TRBV15, the J call TRBJ1-2; 7 bases fit TRBD1. CDR3 amino acids: CATSRRGQGGGYTF. In DNA form, the CDR3 reads TGTGCCACCAGCAGACGGGGCCAGGGGGGTGGCTACACCTTC.